What follows are 31 T cell receptor beta chains derived from one specimen sequenced in a study of T cells in pancreatic ductal adenocarcinoma. Produced via immunoSEQ multiplex PCR; TCRdb's table is partial and in-frame only. Here the sample spans around 15,000 clones, around 91% being singletons. The selected patients with pancreatic ductal adenocarcinoma had surgery but no neoadjuvant therapy. The sample comprised PBMCs. The receptors stem from a human donor with pancreatic ductal adenocarcinoma.

The V gene is TRBV4-3, the J gene TRBJ1-5; D remains ambiguous. CDR3 length: 15 residues. In germline, CDR1 is LGHNA, CDR2 YSLEER. Between the trimmed V and J ends, which lost 6 bases and 0 bases, there was a span of 12 bases. CDR3 in DNA: TGCGCCAGCAGTCGTTACTGGGATAGCAATCAGCCCCAGCATTTT. Protein: CASSRYWDSNQPQHF.

V usage is TRBV19 and J usage is TRBJ2-7; 12 bases are a match to TRBD1. CDR3 length: 19 amino acids. The trim removed 3 bases at V and 5 bases at J, leaving 17 bases unmatched. CDR1 and CDR2 (germline): LNHDA, SQIVND (reference sequence). This CDR3 is CASSILAPGQGAAGDEQYF. CDR3 bases: TGTGCCAGTAGTATCTTAGCCCCGGGACAGGGGGCTGCCGGGGACGAGCAGTACTTC.

This rearrangement joins TRBV5-1 to TRBJ1-1; D not certain. This CDR3 comprises 13 residues. Per the germline V gene, CDR1 is SGHRS and CDR2 is YFSETQ. The ends were cut back, 4 bases at V and 2 bases at J, with 9 bases in the middle. The CDR3 region is CASSLVINTEAFF. CDR3 nucleotide sequence: TGCGCCAGCAGCCTAGTAATAAACACTGAAGCTTTCTTT.

CDR3 sequence (DNA): TGTGCCAGCAGAGAGGCTAGCGGGGGGGCCTTAGAGACCCAGTACTTC. It codes for CASREASGGALETQYF. V usage is TRBV2 and J usage is TRBJ2-5; 12 nucleotides align to TRBD2. J gave up 4 bases and V 6 bases, and 9 bases lay outside the gene matches. Germline V gene lookup returns CDR1 SNHLY and CDR2 FYNNEI. This CDR3 is built from 16 residues. Looking up the rest from reference TRBV2 and TRBJ2-5 gives the full variable domain: EPEVTQTPSHQVTQMGQEVILRCVPISNHLYFYWYRQILGQKVEFLVSFYNNEISEKSEIFDDQFSVERPDGSNFTLKIRSTKLEDSAMYFCASREASGGALETQYFGPGTRLLVL.

The count of this clone is one. The V gene is TRBV11-2, the J gene TRBJ1-2; D ambiguous. Between the trimmed V and J ends, which lost 0 bases and 4 bases, there was a span of 9 bases. The length of the CDR3 is 14 residues. Per germline, CDR1 SGHAT and CDR2 FQNNGV. This CDR3 reads CASSLDPKGYGYTF. The CDR3 nucleotides are TGTGCCAGCAGCTTAGATCCTAAGGGCTATGGCTACACCTTC. Full variable domain (outside the CDR3, taken from reference TRBV11-2 and TRBJ1-2): EAGVAQSPRYKIIEKRQSVAFWCNPISGHATLYWYQQILGQGPKLLIQFQNNGVVDDSQLPKDRFSAERLKGVDSTLKIQPAKLEDSAVYLCASSLDPKGYGYTFGSGTRLTVV.

This clone appeared once. V is TRBV19 and J is TRBJ1-2, with 10 bases matching TRBD1. With 1 base clipped from V and 7 bases from J, the junction kept 9 bases outside the gene matches. The CDR3 is 16 amino acids. Germline V CDR1 and CDR2: LNHDA, SQIVND (reference sequence). CDR3 sequence: CASSIAGTGDIGGYTF. The CDR3 bases are TGTGCCAGTAGTATAGCAGGGACAGGGGATATTGGTGGCTACACCTTC.

The chain joins TRBV14 to TRBJ1-2; 9 nucleotides match TRBD1. Trimming cost V 0 bases and J 4 bases; bases outside gene matches: 9. Germline CDR1 and CDR2: SGHDN and FVKESK. There are 17 residues in the CDR3. The CDR3 DNA reads TGTGCCAGCAGCCAAGATCCACAGGGGGCTCGGGGCTATGGCTACACCTTC. It specifies CASSQDPQGARGYGYTF. Together with reference TRBV14 and TRBJ1-2, the CDR3 gives the full variable domain: EAGVTQFPSHSVIEKGQTVTLRCDPISGHDNLYWYRRVMGKEIKFLLHFVKESKQDESGMPNNRFLAERTGGTYSTLKVQPAELEDSGVYFCASSQDPQGARGYGYTFGSGTRLTVV.

This rearrangement joins TRBV28 to TRBJ1-2; D gene ambiguous. In germline, CDR1 is MDHEN, CDR2 SYDVKM. The CDR3 has 14 amino acids. V shed 2 bases and J shed 8 bases, with 15 bases lying between them. DNA of the CDR3: TGTGCCAGCAGTTTACTTACAGCGGAGCGGGGCTACACCTTC. Protein product: CASSLLTAERGYTF.

The gene calls are TRBV5-3 and TRBJ2-1; 10 bases match TRBD2. TRBV5-3 is assigned to the ORF class and has an uncertain function. V lost 4 bases and J lost 0; bases outside the gene matches: 7. CDR3 length: 17 amino acids. This CDR3 is CARSNSGGFVSYNEQFF. The CDR3 DNA reads as TGTGCCAGAAGCAATAGCGGGGGGTTCGTCTCCTACAATGAGCAGTTCTTC.

This sequence joins TRBV7-9 and TRBJ2-3; 8 positions agree with TRBD2. V lost 5 bases, J lost 4 bases, and 8 bases stayed unmatched. Per germline, CDR1 SEHNR and CDR2 FQNEAQ (reference sequence). This CDR3 comprises 15 residues. CDR3 sequence (DNA): TGTGCCAGCAGCCATCTAGCGGGTGGAGCAGATACGCAGTATTTT. Amino acid sequence: CASSHLAGGADTQYF.

The chain employs TRBV19 and TRBJ2-7; D may match TRBD1 or TRBD2 (6 bases each). The germline V gene has CDR1 LNHDA and CDR2 SQIVND (reference sequence). With 6 bases removed from V and 2 bases from J, the gap between germline ends came to 17 bases. The CDR3 runs 15 residues. As DNA, the CDR3 is TGTGCCAGTAGGGCTCTTGACGGGGGCGCCTACGAGCAGTACTTC. Amino acid sequence: CASRALDGGAYEQYF.

This clone occurred a few times. The chain uses TRBV6-6 and TRBJ1-2; D not certain. Trimming removed 5 bases from V and 0 bases from J, with 7 bases in between. The germline CDR1 and CDR2 sequences are MNHNY and SVGAGI (reference sequence). The CDR3 consists of 13 residues. The CDR3 protein is CASSPGTNYGYTF. The CDR3 DNA follows: TGTGCCAGCAGTCCCGGGACTAACTATGGCTACACCTTC.

V gene TRBV7-9 combines with J gene TRBJ1-1, with 8 bases matching TRBD1. CDR3 length: 14 amino acids. V was pared by 4 bases and J by 5 bases, with 6 bases of the junction left unmatched. Germline V lookup: CDR1 SEHNR, CDR2 FQNEAQ (reference sequence). The CDR3 region is CASSSNRGGTEAFF. The DNA for the CDR3 is TGTGCCAGCAGCTCTAACAGGGGGGGGACTGAAGCTTTCTTT.

This CDR3 is CASGAGQGVYNEQFF. CDR3 DNA: TGTGCTAGTGGGGCCGGGCAGGGAGTTTACAATGAGCAGTTCTTC. J is TRBJ2-1 and V is TRBV12-5; the D gene could be TRBD1 or TRBD2 (5 bases each). The CDR3 length is 15 residues. Germline V CDR1 and CDR2: LGHNT, FRNRAP. V gave up 6 bases and J gave up 4 bases, with 16 bases separating them.

The rearrangement joins TRBV15 to TRBJ1-5; TRBD1 aligns across 7 bases. Germline CDR1 reads LNHNV; CDR2 reads YYDKDF (reference sequence). V trimming: 0 bases; J trimming: 0 bases; junction bases outside the gene matches: 20. The CDR3 loop spans 22 amino acids. The DNA for the CDR3 is TGTGCCACCAGCAGAGATTCACTACGTGACAGGGCCTCGGGATATAGCAATCAGCCCCAGCATTTT. This sequence encodes CATSRDSLRDRASGYSNQPQHF.

The gene calls are TRBV7-9 and TRBJ1-5; tentatively, D is TRBD1 (5 bases). V was cut by 0 bases and J by 6 bases, with 12 bases left in between. This CDR3 contains 15 residues. Germline assignment: CDR1 SEHNR and CDR2 FQNEAQ (reference sequence). CDR3 sequence: CASSLAGRAGQPQHF. The CDR3 nucleotides are TGTGCCAGCAGCTTAGCGGGCAGGGCGGGTCAGCCCCAGCATTTT. The full variable domain, completed using reference TRBV7-9 and TRBJ1-5, is DTGVSQNPRHKITKRGQNVTFRCDPISEHNRLYWYRQTLGQGPEFLTYFQNEAQLEKSRLLSDRFSAERPKGSFSTLEIQRTEQGDSAMYLCASSLAGRAGQPQHFGDGTRLSIL.

V gene TRBV7-8 combines with J gene TRBJ1-2; possibly TRBD1 for D (6 bases). V gave up 0 bases and J gave up 4 bases, with 9 bases separating them. The CDR3 totals 14 residues. The V gene's germline CDR1 is SGHVS and CDR2 FQNEAQ. Here the CDR3 DNA reads TGTGCCAGCAGCTTAGCGCAGGGGACCTATGGCTACACCTTC. Translation gives CASSLAQGTYGYTF.

The V gene is TRBV7-6, the J gene TRBJ2-3; TRBD2 aligns across 14 bases. Unmatched junction bases numbered 12, after V lost 5 bases and J lost 2 bases. Per the germline V gene, CDR1 is SGHVS and CDR2 is FNYEAQ. This CDR3 comprises 19 residues. Here the CDR3 reads CASSEGLPGLAGVTDTQYF. CDR3 DNA sequence: TGTGCCAGCAGCGAGGGGCTTCCGGGACTAGCGGGAGTCACAGATACGCAGTATTTT.

The chain uses TRBV4-3 and TRBJ2-3, with TRBD2 matching 16 bases. Unmatched junction bases numbered 11, after V lost 0 bases and J lost 2 bases. CDR1 is LGHNA and CDR2 is YSLEER in the germline V gene. This CDR3 is built from 21 residues. CDR3 residues: CASSQDPLPGLAGGPTDTQYF. The CDR3 region has the DNA TGCGCCAGCAGCCAAGATCCCCTTCCGGGACTAGCGGGAGGGCCCACAGATACGCAGTATTTT.

This clone was found a few times. V is TRBV5-6 and J is TRBJ1-2; a possible D gene is TRBD1 (6 bases). Germline lookup yields CDR1 SGHDT and CDR2 YYEEEE. The CDR3 sequence is 15 residues long. Trimming took 0 bases from V and 5 from J, leaving 14 bases between them. CDR3 loop: CASSLAPGHSYGYTF. In DNA form, the CDR3 reads TGTGCCAGCAGCTTGGCACCGGGACATTCGTATGGCTACACCTTC.

V is TRBV6-5 and J is TRBJ2-7; the D gene could be TRBD1 or TRBD2 (5 bases each). V was cut by 0 bases and J by 0 bases, with 12 bases left in between. Germline V lookup: CDR1 MNHEY, CDR2 SVGAGI. The CDR3 covers 16 residues. The CDR3, as DNA: TGTGCCAGCAGTTACTCGAGGGGCCGGAGCTCCTACGAGCAGTACTTC. Its protein is CASSYSRGRSSYEQYF.

The genes are TRBV6-1 and TRBJ2-6, with TRBD1 identical over 11 bases. CDR1 and CDR2 (germline): MNHNS, SASEGT. After removal of 4 bases from V and 0 bases from J, the junction contained 5 bases not matched to a gene. The CDR3 has 18 residues. The CDR3 loop is CASSARDRGYSGANVLTF. CDR3 in DNA: TGTGCCAGCAGTGCGAGGGACAGGGGGTACTCTGGGGCCAACGTCCTGACTTTC.

The rearrangement uses TRBV5-5 and TRBJ1-5; TRBD1 matches at 8 bases. J lost 0 bases, V lost 0 bases, and 8 bases had no gene match. Germline loops: CDR1 SGHKS, CDR2 YYEKEE (reference sequence). This CDR3 spans 18 amino acids. The CDR3 spells CASSLAGTGPYSNQPQHF. The CDR3 DNA is TGTGCCAGCAGCTTGGCCGGGACAGGCCCTTATAGCAATCAGCCCCAGCATTTT.

This chain connects TRBV28 to TRBJ2-7; 10 nucleotides line up with TRBD2. This CDR3 contains 16 residues. V lost 1 base and J lost 4; bases outside the gene matches: 7. The germline V gene has CDR1 MDHEN and CDR2 SYDVKM. CDR3 amino acids: CASSLFEREGPYEQYF. The CDR3, as DNA: TGTGCCAGCAGTTTATTTGAGCGGGAGGGCCCTTACGAGCAGTACTTC.

CDR3 nucleotides: TGTGCCAGCAGCGCGTGGTCTTGGAGGGATTACGAGCAGTACTTC. It translates to CASSAWSWRDYEQYF. The gene calls are TRBV5-6 and TRBJ2-7, with a tentative D call TRBD2 (6 bases). This CDR3 comprises 15 residues. Trimming pared 4 bases from V and 4 bases from J, leaving 18 bases between. CDR1 SGHDT and CDR2 YYEEEE come from the germline V gene.

The genes are TRBV6-6 and TRBJ2-7; D remains unclear. CDR3 size: 12 residues. The V end was cut by 0 bases, the J end by 7 bases, with 7 bases between. CDR1 is MNHNY, CDR2 SVGAGI, per germline (reference sequence). The DNA for the CDR3 is TGTGCCAGCAGTTACTCGTTGTGGGAGCAGTACTTC. Translated, it gives CASSYSLWEQYF.

The chain employs TRBV7-2 and TRBJ1-2; 8 bases match TRBD1. After removal of 5 bases from V and 2 bases from J, the junction contained 1 base not matched to a gene. Germline CDR1 and CDR2: SGHTA and FQGNSA. The CDR3 spans 13 residues. The CDR3 nucleotides are TGTGCCAGCAGCCGGGACAGGAACTATGGCTACACCTTC. Translation: CASSRDRNYGYTF.

This clone was found once. The V call is TRBV5-6, the J call TRBJ2-7, with 8 nucleotides matching TRBD1. J gave up 7 bases and V 0 bases, and 12 bases lay outside the gene matches. The CDR3 spans 16 residues. CDR1 and CDR2 from the germline V gene are SGHDT and YYEEEE. DNA for the CDR3: TGTGCCAGCAGCTTGGGTGCAGGGGGCGCGATGTGGGAGCAGTACTTC. Encoded protein: CASSLGAGGAMWEQYF.

This clone was detected once. The rearrangement uses TRBV28 and TRBJ2-3; TRBD1 agrees at 7 bases. There are 15 residues in the CDR3. V was clipped by 5 bases and J by 0 bases; unmatched bases: 5. CDR1 and CDR2 from the germline V gene are MDHEN and SYDVKM. Here the CDR3 DNA reads TGTGCCAGCAGTCAGGGGGTAACTAGCACAGATACGCAGTATTTT. Encoded protein: CASSQGVTSTDTQYF.

This rearrangement joins TRBV30 to TRBJ2-7; 10 positions match TRBD1. Germline assignment: CDR1 GTSNPN and CDR2 SVGIG (reference sequence). V dropped 5 bases and J dropped 5; count of bases not matched to a gene: 9. The length of the CDR3 is 14 residues. This chain's CDR3 is CAWEPGQGFNEQYF. The CDR3 DNA sequence: TGTGCCTGGGAACCGGGACAGGGGTTCAACGAGCAGTACTTC.

The V gene is TRBV27, the J gene TRBJ2-1; 13 bases agree with TRBD2. V lost 6 bases to trimming and J lost 9 bases; unmatched junction nucleotides: 14. The CDR3 loop spans 17 amino acids. CDR1 and CDR2 (germline): MNHEY, SMNVEV (reference sequence). CDR3 sequence: CASRGGTSGIVLGEQFF. The CDR3, as DNA: TGTGCCAGCAGAGGGGGGACTAGCGGGATAGTTTTGGGTGAGCAGTTCTTC.